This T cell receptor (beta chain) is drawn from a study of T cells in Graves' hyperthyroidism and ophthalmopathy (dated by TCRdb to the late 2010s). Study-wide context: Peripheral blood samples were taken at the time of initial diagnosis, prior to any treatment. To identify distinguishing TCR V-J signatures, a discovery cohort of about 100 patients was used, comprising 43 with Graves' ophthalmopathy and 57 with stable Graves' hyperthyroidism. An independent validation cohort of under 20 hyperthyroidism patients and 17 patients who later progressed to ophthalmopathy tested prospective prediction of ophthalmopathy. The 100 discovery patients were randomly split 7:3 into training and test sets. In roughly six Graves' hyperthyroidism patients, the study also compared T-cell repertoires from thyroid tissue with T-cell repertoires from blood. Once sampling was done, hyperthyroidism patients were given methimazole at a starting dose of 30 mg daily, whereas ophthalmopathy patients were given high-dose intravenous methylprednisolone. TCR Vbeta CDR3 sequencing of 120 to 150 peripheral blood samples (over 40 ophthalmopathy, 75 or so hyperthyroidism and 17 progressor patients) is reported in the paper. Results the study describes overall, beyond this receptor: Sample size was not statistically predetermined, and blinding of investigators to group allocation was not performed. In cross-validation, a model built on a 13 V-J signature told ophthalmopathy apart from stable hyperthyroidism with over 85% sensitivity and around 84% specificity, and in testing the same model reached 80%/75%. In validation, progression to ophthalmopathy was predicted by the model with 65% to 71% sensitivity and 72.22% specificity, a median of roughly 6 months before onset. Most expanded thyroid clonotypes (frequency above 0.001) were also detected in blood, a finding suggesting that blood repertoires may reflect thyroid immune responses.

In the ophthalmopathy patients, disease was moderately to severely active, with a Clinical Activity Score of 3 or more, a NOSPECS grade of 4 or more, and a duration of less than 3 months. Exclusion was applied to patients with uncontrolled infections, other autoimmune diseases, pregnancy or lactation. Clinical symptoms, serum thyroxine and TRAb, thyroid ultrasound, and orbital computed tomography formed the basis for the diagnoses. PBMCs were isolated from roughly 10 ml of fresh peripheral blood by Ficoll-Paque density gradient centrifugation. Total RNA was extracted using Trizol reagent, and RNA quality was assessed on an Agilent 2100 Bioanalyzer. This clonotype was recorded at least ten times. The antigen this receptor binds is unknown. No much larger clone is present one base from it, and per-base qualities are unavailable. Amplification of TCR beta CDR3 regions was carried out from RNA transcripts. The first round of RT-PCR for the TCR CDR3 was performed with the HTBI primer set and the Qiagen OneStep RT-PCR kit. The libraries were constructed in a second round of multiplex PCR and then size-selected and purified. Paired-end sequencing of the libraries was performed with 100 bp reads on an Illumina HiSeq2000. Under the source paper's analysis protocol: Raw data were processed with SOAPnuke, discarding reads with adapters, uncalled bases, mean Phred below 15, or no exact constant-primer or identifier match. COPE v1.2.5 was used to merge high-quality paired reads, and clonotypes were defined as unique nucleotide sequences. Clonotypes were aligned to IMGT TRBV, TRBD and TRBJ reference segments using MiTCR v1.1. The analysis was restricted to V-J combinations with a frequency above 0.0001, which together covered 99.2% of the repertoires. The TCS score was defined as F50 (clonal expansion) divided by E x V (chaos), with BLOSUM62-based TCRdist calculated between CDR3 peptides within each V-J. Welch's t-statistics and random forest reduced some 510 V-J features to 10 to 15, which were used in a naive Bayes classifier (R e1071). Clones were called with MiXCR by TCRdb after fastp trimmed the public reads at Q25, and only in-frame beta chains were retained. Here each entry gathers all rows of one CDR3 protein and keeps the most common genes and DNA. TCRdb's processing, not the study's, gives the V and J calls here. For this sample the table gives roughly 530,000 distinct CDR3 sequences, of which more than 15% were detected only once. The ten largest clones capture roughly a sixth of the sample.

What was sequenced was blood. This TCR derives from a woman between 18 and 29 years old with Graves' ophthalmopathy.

The sequenced DNA: TGTGCCAGCAGTCCCTCCCCAATAAACTATGGCTACACCTTC. Translated, it reads CASSPSPINYGYTF. The V and J segments used are TRBV28 and TRBJ1-2; confidence is insufficient to name the D gene. The germline V gene yields MDHEN for CDR1 and SYDVKM for CDR2. Trimming costs V 5 bases and J 2 bases, and their ends lie 12 bases apart. The CDR3 has 14 amino acids, counting the end cysteine and phenylalanine. The DNA shown is the 42-base CDR3, in frame from base 1.